The entry below gives a single T cell receptor beta chain sequence along with its context. Its antigen is undetermined. These data originate in a study of T cell responses to AZD1222 COVID-19 vaccine. Study-level background: Pooled samples include second doses given at about 4 or 12 weeks.

Study-level points and caveats: Of spike-specific TCRs, nearly half reportedly target regions left unmutated in variants. It should be noted that donors were predominantly white British and more often female, and clonal diversity was possibly underestimated.

Germline CDR1 MNHEY, CDR2 SMNVEV (reference sequence). This CDR3 region has 13 residues. Deletions cut 0 bases from V and 2 bases from J, with 3 bases between. Assay used: immunoSEQ multiplex PCR; TCRdb lists only in-frame clones, some missing. The sample holds about 140,000 clones, over 65% seen once. The sequence was obtained from an adult in good health. The sequencing used peripheral blood, collected on day 0 of AZD1222 vaccination. The chain joins TRBV27 to TRBJ2-3; D uncertain. Here the CDR3 reads CASSLSITDTQYF. For the CDR3, the DNA is TGTGCCAGCAGTTTATCCATCACAGATACGCAGTATTTT.